The 8 T cell receptor beta chains below all came from one sample that was sequenced in a study of T cell repertoires in aging, cancer and after chemotherapy. The template was genomic DNA from peripheral blood, not RNA. Multiplex touch-down PCR with TRB-A/B primers amplified rearranged V-D-J TRB sequences. One entry per CDR3 protein, called by TCRdb with MiXCR from the multiplex PCR reads. The data contain over 3,500 distinct CDR3 sequences, less than 45% of them seen just once; the ten biggest clones take up around 60%. Input material: blood. Receptors originate from a human donor with a solid tumor.

This clonotype came up a few times. J is TRBJ2-7 and V is TRBV7-2; D is undetermined. The CDR3 runs to 15 residues. The V gene lost 2 bases and the J gene lost 2 bases, with 13 bases spanning the gap. Germline assignment: CDR1 SGHTA and CDR2 FQGNSA. The CDR3 here is CASSLQAARTYEQYF. Written as DNA, the CDR3 is TGTGCCAGCAGCTTACAGGCGGCTAGGACCTACGAGCAGTACTTC.

This rearrangement joins TRBV19 to TRBJ1-1; D is ambiguous. Trimming shortened V by 4 bases and J by 1 base, and 7 bases separated the two germline ends. The CDR3 totals 13 residues. Germline V gene sequence: CDR1 LNHDA, CDR2 SQIVND (reference sequence). CDR3 nucleotide sequence: TGTGCCAGTAGTAGCCGGGGGAACACTGAAGCTTTCTTT. It translates to CASSSRGNTEAFF. The whole variable domain, remainder taken from reference TRBV19 and TRBJ1-1, is DGGITQSPKYLFRKEGQNVTLSCEQNLNHDAMYWYRQDPGQGLRLIYYSQIVNDFQKGDIAEGYSVSREKKESFPLTVTSAQKNPTAFYLCASSSRGNTEAFFGQGTRLTVV.

V gene TRBV6-4 combines with J gene TRBJ2-2; 8 bases map to TRBD1. CDR3 length: 15 residues. V lost 6 bases, J lost 0 bases, and 3 bases stayed unmatched. Germline CDR1 reads MRHNA; CDR2 reads SNTAGT. The CDR3 spells CASRQDRANTGELFF. The CDR3 region has the DNA TGTGCCAGCAGGCAGGACAGGGCGAACACCGGGGAGCTGTTTTTT.

This clonotype was recorded a few times. The genes are TRBV29-1 and TRBJ2-5, with TRBD2 identical over 12 bases. Looked up from germline, CDR1 is SQVTM and CDR2 is ANQGSEA. This CDR3 is 15 amino acids long. V lost 2 bases, J lost 5 bases, and 6 bases stayed unmatched. The DNA for the CDR3 is TGCAGCGTTGAACGACTAGCGGGAGATGGTGAGACCCAGTACTTC. This sequence encodes CSVERLAGDGETQYF.

In this sample, this clonotype turned up a few times. The CDR3 protein is CASSGGPQETQYF. For the CDR3, the DNA is TGTGCCAGCTCGGGGGGGCCCCAAGAGACCCAGTACTTC. This chain connects TRBV7-2 to TRBJ2-5; the match to TRBD2 covers 8 bases. This CDR3 region has 13 residues. The V and J ends lost 8 bases and 1 base, in that order; junction bases with no gene match: 3. Per the germline V gene, CDR1 is SGHTA and CDR2 is FQGNSA.

By its share, this clonotype is medium-sized. The gene calls are TRBV7-6 and TRBJ2-2, with no clear D. Germline assignment: CDR1 SGHVS and CDR2 FNYEAQ. The length of the CDR3 is 16 residues. The ends were cut back, 3 bases at V and 7 bases at J, with 18 bases in the middle. The CDR3: CASSFSMGEGIGELFF. CDR3 nucleotide sequence: TGTGCCAGCAGCTTTTCTATGGGTGAAGGGATCGGGGAGCTGTTTTTT.

Concerning this clonotype itself: Without the conserved terminal phenylalanine or tryptophan, this CDR3 likely stems from a read error. This chain links TRBV29-1 with TRBJ2-5, with TRBD1 as a possible D gene (6 bases). The CDR3 runs 13 residues. Between the trimmed V and J ends, which lost 7 bases and 5 bases, there was a span of 17 bases. Germline V CDR1 and CDR2: SQVTM, ANQGSEA. This CDR3 is CSADTGLRETQYL. CDR3 nucleotides: TGCAGCGCTGATACAGGGTTGCGGGAGACCCAGTACCTC.

This chain uses TRBV28 with TRBJ1-2, with a weak D call TRBD1 (6 bases). Germline-derived CDR1 and CDR2 are MDHEN and SYDVKM. V gave up 5 bases and J gave up 12 bases, with 13 bases separating them. The CDR3 contains 11 residues. The CDR3 DNA sequence: TGTGCCAGCAGTGACCTGACAGGCGACACCTTC. It is translated as CASSDLTGDTF.